Listed below are T cell receptor beta chains from one sample, sequenced in a study of shared clonotypes between healthy human individuals. The table came from immunoSEQ multiplex PCR; TCRdb's copy has only in-frame clones and leaves some out. The repertoire holds some 480,000 clones, with around 80% as singletons. Sequencing was done on a sample of PBMCs. The receptors come from a woman aged 40 to 50 in good health. Some clones in this sample may be carry-over from other donors' samples. CDR3s include the opening cysteine and the closing phenylalanine or tryptophan. D genes are given only for firm matches. Clone size is not always given. Where it is, it says once, few, many or a class for expanded clones.

j_call v_call clone_size d_call cdr3_aa cdr3_nt
TRBJ1-2 TRBV6-5 NA NA CASGPAVRGYTF TGTGCCAGCGGACCGGCGGTTCGAGGCTACACCTTC
TRBJ1-1 TRBV9 NA NA CASSVGDGDAEAFF TGTGCCAGCAGCGTAGGGGACGGGGACGCTGAAGCTTTCTTT
TRBJ1-6 TRBV25-1 NA TRBD1 CASSELGTEHSPLHF TGTGCCAGCAGTGAATTGGGGACAGAACATTCACCCCTCCACTTT
TRBJ1-2 TRBV6-5 few NA CASSSLQVNYGYTF TGTGCCAGCAGTAGCCTACAGGTTAACTATGGCTACACCTTC
TRBJ1-5 TRBV29-1 NA TRBD1 CSARVGDRGQPQHF TGCAGCGCCCGGGTTGGGGACAGGGGTCAGCCCCAGCATTTT
TRBJ1-3 TRBV7-9 few NA CASHVADGNTIYF TGTGCCAGTCATGTGGCGGACGGAAACACCATATATTTT
TRBJ2-5 TRBV30 NA TRBD2 CAWSPPGTSVLDF TGTGCCTGGAGTCCCCCCGGGACTAGCGTTCTTGACTTC
TRBJ1-6 TRBV30 NA NA CAWSFGLESPLHF TGTGCCTGGAGTTTTGGATTAGAATCACCCCTCCACTTT
TRBJ1-5 TRBV21-1 NA NA CARKGGASNQPQHF TGTGCCAGAAAAGGGGGGGCAAGCAATCAGCCCCAGCATTTT
TRBJ2-1 TRBV25-1 NA TRBD1 CASSAGTVSEQFF TGTGCCAGCAGTGCCGGGACAGTCTCGGAGCAGTTCTTC
TRBJ2-1 TRBV15 NA TRBD2 CATSRDGRAYNEQFF TGTGCCACCAGCAGAGACGGGAGGGCTTACAATGAGCAGTTCTTC